These 7 T cell receptor beta chains came from one sample sequenced in a study of blood T cell repertoires in COVID-19. Data came from immunoSEQ multiplex PCR; TCRdb stores just in-frame clones and leaves some out. The sample shows 250,000 to 300,000 clones, roughly 85% of them seen only once. The material sequenced was PBMCs or T cells enriched from blood (not recorded which). The receptors here all came from a woman in her forties or fifties who had recovered from COVID-19.

A single count supports this clone. This chain uses TRBV5-4 with TRBJ1-1; 9 bases are shared with TRBD1. The CDR3 is made up of 16 amino acids. V shed 6 bases and J 3 bases; nucleotides not matched to a gene: 12. Germline V gene lookup returns CDR1 SGHNT and CDR2 YYREEE (reference sequence). The CDR3 here is CASTPGQGGPDTEAFF. The CDR3 DNA is TGTGCCAGCACCCCGGGACAGGGAGGGCCGGACACTGAAGCTTTCTTT.

V is TRBV6-5 and J is TRBJ1-3, with D possibly TRBD1 on 5 matching bases. Germline loops: CDR1 MNHEY, CDR2 SVGAGI. This CDR3 contains 14 residues. With 4 bases removed from V and 4 bases from J, the gap between germline ends came to 11 bases. This CDR3 is CASSFQGGGNTIYF. The CDR3 DNA is TGTGCCAGCAGTTTTCAGGGAGGGGGAAACACCATATATTTT.

The chain carries TRBV19 and TRBJ1-5; tentative D call: TRBD1 (6 bases). The germline V gene encodes CDR1 LNHDA and CDR2 SQIVND (reference sequence). The CDR3 is made up of 18 amino acids. Between the trimmed V and J ends, which lost 1 base and 4 bases, there was a span of 20 bases. CDR3 DNA sequence: TGTGCCAGTAGTATAGTTAGTTCGTTGGACAGACGAAATCAGCCCCAGCATTTT. Protein sequence: CASSIVSSLDRRNQPQHF. The whole variable domain, remainder taken from reference TRBV19 and TRBJ1-5, is DGGITQSPKYLFRKEGQNVTLSCEQNLNHDAMYWYRQDPGQGLRLIYYSQIVNDFQKGDIAEGYSVSREKKESFPLTVTSAQKNPTAFYLCASSIVSSLDRRNQPQHFGDGTRLSIL.

This chain uses TRBV27 with TRBJ2-1, with 7 bases matching TRBD1. CDR3 length: 16 amino acids. Germline CDR1 MNHEY, CDR2 SMNVEV (reference sequence). V trimming: 5 bases; J trimming: 8 bases; junction bases outside the gene matches: 15. DNA for the CDR3: TGTGCCAGCAGTGGAATCGGACAGGCGCCCTTAGATGAGCAGTTCTTC. Translated, it gives CASSGIGQAPLDEQFF.

This chain links TRBV19 with TRBJ2-3, with D possibly matching TRBD2 (6 bases). The V gene lost 6 bases and the J gene lost 1 base, with 11 bases spanning the gap. This CDR3 spans 14 amino acids. Germline values: CDR1 LNHDA, CDR2 SQIVND (reference sequence). This chain's CDR3 is CASRESSGTDTQYF. The CDR3 coding sequence is TGTGCCAGTAGGGAGTCTAGCGGCACAGATACGCAGTATTTT.

The chain is built from TRBV3-1 (or the pseudogene TRBV3-2) and TRBJ1-5; the D is unclear. This CDR3 region has 14 residues. The V and J ends lost 2 bases and 4 bases respectively, with 9 bases between them. From germline, CDR1 is LGHDT and CDR2 YNNKEL (reference sequence). CDR3 amino acids: CASSQTLMNQPQHF. The CDR3 bases are TGTGCCAGCAGCCAAACTTTGATGAATCAGCCCCAGCATTTT.

The V call is TRBV19, the J call TRBJ2-2; D gene uncertain. This CDR3 is 13 amino acids long. Germline loops: CDR1 LNHDA, CDR2 SQIVND (reference sequence). The V end was cut by 1 base, the J end by 5 bases, with 5 bases between. CDR3 nucleotides: TGTGCCAGTAGTATAGGAGGAACCGGGGAGCTGTTTTTT. Its protein product is CASSIGGTGELFF. The whole variable domain, filled in from reference TRBV19 and TRBJ2-2, reads DGGITQSPKYLFRKEGQNVTLSCEQNLNHDAMYWYRQDPGQGLRLIYYSQIVNDFQKGDIAEGYSVSREKKESFPLTVTSAQKNPTAFYLCASSIGGTGELFFGEGSRLTVL.